One and the same sample provided the 12 T cell receptor beta chains below, sequenced in a study of shared clonotypes between healthy human individuals. The method was immunoSEQ multiplex PCR; TCRdb's version includes in-frame clones alone and lacks a portion of them. Among some 2.1 million clones listed, roughly 94% were seen once. Sequenced sample: naive CD4+ T cells sorted from blood. Noted subset: CD45RA+ positively selected. The receptors stem from a man aged 18 to 29 in good health.

This sequence joins TRBV18 and TRBJ2-3, with 7 bases that match TRBD2. The CDR3 is made up of 19 amino acids. The V and J ends lost 1 base and 1 base, in that order; junction bases with no gene match: 14. The V gene's germline CDR1 is KGHSH and CDR2 LQKENI. This CDR3 is CASSPLPFNPSGGTDTQYF. The CDR3 nucleotides are TGTGCCAGCTCACCACTGCCTTTCAACCCTAGCGGAGGCACAGATACGCAGTATTTT.

The chain joins TRBV30 to TRBJ2-5; 7 nucleotides agree with TRBD1. The length of the CDR3 is 20 residues. Germline V gene lookup returns CDR1 GTSNPN and CDR2 SVGIG (reference sequence). Trimming at V came to 0 bases and at J to 2 bases, leaving 21 bases not matched to a gene. The CDR3 nucleotides read TGTGCCTGGAGTGTAGAAGGGTATTCGCAACAGGGGTCCCGACAAGAGACCCAGTACTTC. Translated, it gives CAWSVEGYSQQGSRQETQYF.

This clone was seen just once. V is TRBV10-3 and J is TRBJ2-7; D not resolved. The CDR3 is made up of 12 amino acids. Germline V gene sequence: CDR1 ENHRY, CDR2 SYGVKD. Trimming removed 6 bases at V and 4 bases at J, with 10 bases between. The CDR3 DNA follows: TGTGCCATCAGCTCTAATCCTTACGAGCAGTACTTC. Residues: CAISSNPYEQYF.

This sequence joins TRBV4-2 and TRBJ2-2; D is possibly TRBD2 (6 bases). In germline, CDR1 is LGHNA, CDR2 YNFKEQ. The ends were cut back, 6 bases at V and 6 bases at J, with 17 bases in the middle. The CDR3 is 15 amino acids. In DNA, the CDR3 is TGTGCCAGCAGTATACTAGCATCCATTCCCGGGGAGCTGTTTTTT. Its translation is CASSILASIPGELFF.

A single count supports this clone. J is TRBJ1-4 and V is TRBV18; D may be TRBD1 (6 bases). The CDR3 consists of 18 residues. V was clipped by 0 bases and J by 6 bases, with 20 bases between them. The germline CDR1 and CDR2 sequences are KGHSH and LQKENI. The CDR3 coding sequence is TGTGCCAGCTCACCACCCATCCCTTTGAAGGGGGGGGATGAAAAACTGTTTTTT. It specifies CASSPPIPLKGGDEKLFF.

The chain has TRBV18 and TRBJ2-7, with D uncertain. CDR3 length: 14 amino acids. The V and J ends lost 2 bases and 0 bases respectively, with 8 bases between them. Germline V gene lookup returns CDR1 KGHSH and CDR2 LQKENI. The CDR3 DNA sequence: TGTGCCAGCTCACCAGTTGCCAGCTCCTACGAGCAGTACTTC. This translates into CASSPVASSYEQYF. Complete variable domain (other parts from reference TRBV18 and TRBJ2-7): NAGVMQNPRHLVRRRGQEARLRCSPMKGHSHVYWYRQLPEEGLKFMVYLQKENIIDESGMPKERFSAEFPKEGPSILRIQQVVRGDSAAYFCASSPVASSYEQYFGPGTRLTVT.

This chain connects TRBV15 to TRBJ1-6; D unclear. Germline V gene data show CDR1 as LNHNV and CDR2 as YYDKDF (reference sequence). The CDR3 is made up of 13 amino acids. Trimming removed 3 bases at V and 9 bases at J, with 9 bases between. CDR3 residues: CATSSRSPSPLHF. The CDR3 DNA is TGTGCCACCAGCAGCCGATCTCCTTCACCCCTCCACTTT.

J is TRBJ1-1 and V is TRBV7-9; no reliable D call. The CDR3 has 12 amino acids. Germline lookup yields CDR1 SEHNR and CDR2 FQNEAQ (reference sequence). V was shortened by 0 bases and J by 3 bases, with 2 bases between the two germline ends. The CDR3 sequence is CASSLAHTEAFF. CDR3 coding DNA: TGTGCCAGCAGCTTAGCCCACACTGAAGCTTTCTTT.

This chain uses TRBV19 with TRBJ1-6, with 10 positions matching TRBD1. Looked up from germline, CDR1 is LNHDA and CDR2 is SQIVND (reference sequence). The CDR3 has 17 residues. Unmatched junction bases numbered 12, after V lost 6 bases and J lost 7 bases. The CDR3: CASSVLTPGQGNSPLHF. The CDR3 DNA reads TGTGCCAGTAGCGTTCTTACCCCGGGACAGGGGAATTCACCCCTCCACTTT.

This clone has just one count. The chain is built from TRBV6-6 and TRBJ2-7; D is possibly TRBD2 (7 bases). Trimming removed 6 bases from V and 2 bases from J, with 14 bases in between. The CDR3 extends over 14 amino acids. Germline V lookup: CDR1 MNHNY, CDR2 SVGAGI (reference sequence). As DNA, the CDR3 is TGTGCCAGCAGCCCCGGGGAGGGGGCCTACGAGCAGTACTTC. It codes for CASSPGEGAYEQYF.

V is TRBV7-9 and J is TRBJ2-3; TRBD2 might be the D (6 bases). V was cut by 1 base and J by 2 bases, with 10 bases left in between. The length of the CDR3 is 15 residues. Per germline, CDR1 SEHNR and CDR2 FQNEAQ (reference sequence). CDR3: CASSLGGAITDTQYF. CDR3 DNA sequence: TGTGCCAGCAGCTTAGGCGGGGCTATCACAGATACGCAGTATTTT.

This clone has just one count. The chain joins TRBV6-1 to TRBJ2-7, with 7 positions matching TRBD2. With V trimmed by 3 bases and J by 3 bases, 17 bases remained unmatched. Germline V CDR1 and CDR2: MNHNS, SASEGT. The length of the CDR3 is 18 residues. The CDR3, as DNA: TGTGCCAGCAGTGACCCTCCCCGCCCCAGCGGGGTAAACTACGAGCAGTACTTC. Translation gives CASSDPPRPSGVNYEQYF.